Each of the 18 T cell receptor beta chains below was sequenced from the same sample in a study of blood T cell repertoires in COVID-19 (dated by TCRdb to 2020 to 2022). Receptor libraries were prepared by the immunoSEQ multiplex PCR assay. TCRdb limited this immuneACCESS table to in-frame rearrangements with V and J called. A share of clones is missing; checked studies link under half to unresolved V genes, and the rest is unexplained. Within this sample are more than 150,000 clones, with 86% of them counted one time only. 7% of the sample comes from the top ten. Sequenced sample: peripheral blood. The receptors were sampled from a middle-aged man with active or convalescent COVID-19.

This chain uses TRBV7-2 with TRBJ1-5, with D possibly matching TRBD1 (6 bases). The CDR3 has 19 amino acids. Trimming removed 1 base at V and 1 base at J, with 20 bases between. Germline CDR1 reads SGHTA; CDR2 reads FQGNSA. CDR3 sequence (DNA): TGTGCCAGCAGCTTAGGTGGCAGGGGTGGGGTGTCGAGCAATCAGCCCCAGCATTTT. Protein sequence: CASSLGGRGGVSSNQPQHF.

CDR3 in DNA: TGCAGTGCTAGGGACTCGTACGAGCAGTACTTC. As protein: CSARDSYEQYF. The chain employs TRBV20-1 and TRBJ2-7, with a weak D call TRBD2 (5 bases). The ends were cut back, 3 bases at V and 4 bases at J, with 7 bases in the middle. The CDR3 loop spans 11 amino acids. Germline CDR1 DFQATT, CDR2 SNEGSKA (reference sequence).

V and J are TRBV7-9 and TRBJ2-2; D is ambiguous. The ends were cut back, 5 bases at V and 6 bases at J, with 13 bases in the middle. Germline V gives CDR1 SEHNR, CDR2 FQNEAQ (reference sequence). This CDR3 is built from 14 residues. The CDR3 here is CASSADKVPGELFF. The DNA for the CDR3 is TGTGCCAGCAGCGCAGACAAGGTTCCCGGGGAGCTGTTTTTT.

The chain has TRBV6-5 and TRBJ2-5; a possible D gene is TRBD1 (6 bases). Germline V gene sequence: CDR1 MNHEY, CDR2 SVGAGI. The CDR3 length is 16 residues. Trimming cost V 0 bases and J 4 bases, with 15 bases left between them. The CDR3 DNA sequence: TGTGCCAGCAGTTACTCTACAGGGCCCCGAGGAGAGACCCAGTACTTC. Its protein is CASSYSTGPRGETQYF.

This chain uses TRBV29-1 with TRBJ1-4, with a weak D call TRBD1 (6 bases). The CDR3 has 16 amino acids. Trimming cost V 2 bases and J 3 bases, with 16 bases left between them. In germline, CDR1 is SQVTM, CDR2 ANQGSEA. In nucleotides, the CDR3 is TGCAGCGTTGAAAGGGGGACCAATTCGGCTAATGAAAAACTGTTTTTT. Residues: CSVERGTNSANEKLFF.

This clone is a singleton in its sample. The rearrangement links TRBV5-6 to TRBJ2-1; 7 bases line up with TRBD2. After removal of 4 bases from V and 9 bases from J, the junction contained 7 bases not matched to a gene. Germline CDR1 reads SGHDT; CDR2 reads YYEEEE. The CDR3 has 13 amino acids. CDR3 coding DNA: TGTGCCAGCAGCCGGTCGGGAGGTCGTGAGCAGTTCTTC. It is translated as CASSRSGGREQFF. The whole variable domain, remainder taken from reference TRBV5-6 and TRBJ2-1, is DAGVTQSPTHLIKTRGQQVTLRCSPKSGHDTVSWYQQALGQGPQFIFQYYEEEERQRGNFPDRFSGHQFPNYSSELNVNALLLGDSALYLCASSRSGGREQFFGPGTRLTVL.

The V call is TRBV5-6, the J call TRBJ2-5, with 10 bases matching TRBD1. The trim removed 3 bases at V and 5 bases at J, leaving 7 bases unmatched. The CDR3 extends over 15 amino acids. In germline, CDR1 is SGHDT, CDR2 YYEEEE. The CDR3: CASSSLTGGLETQYF. CDR3 DNA sequence: TGTGCCAGCAGCTCCCTGACAGGGGGCCTGGAGACCCAGTACTTC.

V and J are TRBV19 and TRBJ1-6; the D gene is possibly TRBD1 (5 bases). The V end was cut by 4 bases, the J end by 0 bases, with 10 bases between. CDR3 length: 16 amino acids. Germline V gives CDR1 LNHDA, CDR2 SQIVND (reference sequence). The DNA for the CDR3 is TGTGCCAGTAGTAGGGCAGGGAACTCCTATAATTCACCCCTCCACTTT. As protein: CASSRAGNSYNSPLHF.

This chain uses TRBV19 with TRBJ2-1; possible D gene TRBD1, 6 bases. Germline CDR1 is LNHDA and CDR2 is SQIVND (reference sequence). Between the trimmed V and J ends, which lost 7 bases and 0 bases, there was a span of 13 bases. The CDR3 covers 15 residues. The CDR3 protein is CASTPTGSSYNEQFF. The CDR3, as DNA: TGTGCCAGTACCCCGACAGGTTCCTCCTACAATGAGCAGTTCTTC. The whole variable domain, filled in from reference TRBV19 and TRBJ2-1, reads DGGITQSPKYLFRKEGQNVTLSCEQNLNHDAMYWYRQDPGQGLRLIYYSQIVNDFQKGDIAEGYSVSREKKESFPLTVTSAQKNPTAFYLCASTPTGSSYNEQFFGPGTRLTVL.

The rearrangement uses TRBV18 and TRBJ1-5; 8 bases agree with TRBD1. V lost 3 bases and J lost 5; bases outside the gene matches: 9. The CDR3 extends over 16 amino acids. CDR1 KGHSH and CDR2 LQKENI come from the germline V gene. CDR3 loop: CASSPGQGTGYQPQHF. The DNA of the CDR3 is TGTGCCAGCTCACCCGGACAGGGAACGGGATATCAGCCCCAGCATTTT.

This clone has only a few counts. The chain links TRBV3-1 (or the pseudogene TRBV3-2) to TRBJ2-2, with a possible D match to TRBD2 (7 bases). The CDR3 covers 15 residues. Trimming stripped 5 bases from V and 8 bases from J, with 18 bases between. CDR1 is LGHDT, CDR2 YNNKEL, per germline (reference sequence). The CDR3 is CASSYVRGASGELFF. The CDR3 region has the DNA TGTGCCAGCAGCTACGTTCGGGGGGCCTCGGGGGAGCTGTTTTTT.

This clone was picked up one time. The rearrangement links TRBV18 to TRBJ2-2; maybe TRBD1 (5 bases). Germline V CDR1 and CDR2: KGHSH, LQKENI. The CDR3 loop spans 17 amino acids. Trimming removed 4 bases from V and 3 bases from J, with 18 bases in between. Here the CDR3 DNA reads TGTGCCAGCTCACTCCTCCAGGGCTTGGGCGACACCGGGGAGCTGTTTTTT. The encoded protein is CASSLLQGLGDTGELFF. Full variable domain (rest looked up from reference TRBV18 and TRBJ2-2): NAGVMQNPRHLVRRRGQEARLRCSPMKGHSHVYWYRQLPEEGLKFMVYLQKENIIDESGMPKERFSAEFPKEGPSILRIQQVVRGDSAAYFCASSLLQGLGDTGELFFGEGSRLTVL.

V gene TRBV4-3 combines with J gene TRBJ1-4; no firm D call. Germline V gene sequence: CDR1 LGHNA, CDR2 YSLEER. Trimming took 2 bases from V and 8 from J, leaving 21 bases between them. This CDR3 is built from 17 residues. The CDR3 sequence is CASSQTPHGTSGEKLFF. The DNA for the CDR3 is TGCGCCAGCAGCCAAACCCCACACGGTACCTCAGGAGAAAAACTGTTTTTT.

This rearrangement joins TRBV18 to TRBJ2-7; no clear D gene. Germline values: CDR1 KGHSH, CDR2 LQKENI. V lost 5 bases, J lost 7 bases, and 12 bases lay in between. The CDR3 is 12 residues long. CDR3: CASSETTEEQYF. CDR3 nucleotide sequence: TGTGCCAGCTCAGAAACTACGGAGGAGCAGTACTTC.

This rearrangement joins TRBV11-2 to TRBJ2-1; 10 bases map to TRBD2. V was pared by 5 bases and J by 6 bases, with 4 bases of the junction left unmatched. The germline V gene encodes CDR1 SGHAT and CDR2 FQNNGV. The CDR3 is 14 residues long. The CDR3 sequence: CASSRLAGFNEQFF. CDR3 DNA: TGTGCCAGCAGCCGACTAGCGGGCTTCAATGAGCAGTTCTTC.

V gene TRBV18 combines with J gene TRBJ2-1; no clear D. Germline V CDR1 and CDR2: KGHSH, LQKENI. The V and J ends lost 0 bases and 0 bases respectively, with 12 bases between them. CDR3 size: 17 residues. The CDR3 here is CASSPPGIQRSYNEQFF. In DNA, the CDR3 is TGTGCCAGCTCACCACCCGGTATTCAGCGCTCCTACAATGAGCAGTTCTTC.

The V and J genes are TRBV24-1 and TRBJ2-1; D gene unclear. The V and J ends lost 7 bases and 3 bases respectively, with 9 bases between them. In germline, CDR1 is KGHDR, CDR2 SFDVKD. The CDR3 totals 13 residues. The CDR3 bases are TGTGCCACCAGCACAGTTTTCTACAATGAGCAGTTCTTC. Protein product: CATSTVFYNEQFF.

The rearrangement links TRBV19 to TRBJ2-1; D is perhaps TRBD2 (6 bases). The germline V gene encodes CDR1 LNHDA and CDR2 SQIVND (reference sequence). The V and J ends lost 5 bases and 6 bases respectively, with 14 bases between them. The CDR3 length is 14 residues. This CDR3 is CASSLAGFGNEQFF. The DNA for the CDR3 is TGTGCCAGTAGTTTGGCGGGATTTGGCAATGAGCAGTTCTTC.